This T cell receptor beta chain was sequenced during a study of blood T cell repertoires in COVID-19. Germline assignment: CDR1 LNHNV and CDR2 YYDKDF (reference sequence). Trimming shortened V by 8 bases and J by 3 bases, and 13 bases separated the two germline ends. This CDR3 region has 13 residues. Source study methods: Quantification of nucleated cells was approximated via reference gene primer amplification. The assay was immunoSEQ multiplex PCR, and TCRdb's table has in-frame clones only and misses some. That table supplies the V and J calls and clone size; D and trimming were determined from the DNA. The sample has about 250,000 clones; roughly 86% are singletons.

The sequenced sample was peripheral blood. V and J are TRBV15 and TRBJ1-1, with D perhaps TRBD1 (6 bases). This clonotype originated in a woman aged 60 to 75 who had recovered from COVID-19. CDR3 DNA: TGTGCCACCTCCGGGGGGGGCGACACTGAAGCTTTCTTT. Translating it yields CATSGGGDTEAFF.